These 26 T cell receptor beta chains were sequenced from one sample in a study of blood T cell repertoires in COVID-19. Here immunoSEQ multiplex PCR was the method, and the copy in TCRdb shows in-frame clones only, minus some. Here the sample spans fewer than 250,000 clones, less than 85% being singletons. Sequencing was done on a sample of PBMCs or T cells enriched from blood (not recorded which). Receptors were obtained from a woman between 25 and 40 years old who had recovered from COVID-19.

The chain recombines TRBV7-9 with TRBJ2-3; a weak D match, TRBD2 (6 bases). Germline CDR1 reads SEHNR; CDR2 reads FQNEAQ (reference sequence). V dropped 3 bases and J dropped 2 bases, with 18 bases sitting between them. The CDR3 is 17 amino acids. The CDR3 DNA follows: TGTGCCAGCAGCTTCTTTGAGTTGCGGGATCCCACAGATACGCAGTATTTT. Its translation: CASSFFELRDPTDTQYF. Filled out from reference TRBV7-9 and TRBJ2-3, the complete variable domain reads DTGVSQNPRHKITKRGQNVTFRCDPISEHNRLYWYRQTLGQGPEFLTYFQNEAQLEKSRLLSDRFSAERPKGSFSTLEIQRTEQGDSAMYLCASSFFELRDPTDTQYFGPGTRLTVL.

The V gene is TRBV5-1, the J gene TRBJ2-5, with a possible D match to TRBD2 (6 bases). CDR1 and CDR2 from the germline V gene are SGHRS and YFSETQ. V was shortened by 6 bases and J by 5 bases, with 17 bases between the two germline ends. CDR3 length equals 14 residues. The CDR3 protein is CASTQSSGGETQYF. In nucleotides, the CDR3 is TGCGCCAGCACCCAGTCCAGCGGAGGGGAGACCCAGTACTTC.

The chain employs TRBV11-2 and TRBJ1-6, with 9 bases identical to TRBD1. The germline gives CDR1 SGHAT, CDR2 FQNNGV. Trimming removed 4 bases from V and 7 bases from J; junction bases left unmatched: 2. The CDR3 loop spans 14 amino acids. CDR3 coding DNA: TGTGCCAGCAGCTGGGACAGGGTGAATTCACCCCTCCACTTT. It specifies CASSWDRVNSPLHF.

The chain links TRBV19 to TRBJ2-2, with 9 bases lining up with TRBD2. The CDR3 is 16 residues long. V lost 7 bases and J lost 6; bases outside the gene matches: 12. CDR1 LNHDA and CDR2 SQIVND come from the germline V gene (reference sequence). The CDR3: CASTLNAGGLAGELFF. CDR3 DNA: TGTGCCAGTACCCTGAACGCGGGGGGGCTGGCCGGGGAGCTGTTTTTT.

The chain is built from TRBV25-1 and TRBJ2-5; 12 nucleotides match TRBD2. The CDR3 is made up of 16 amino acids. Germline V lookup: CDR1 MGHDK, CDR2 SYGVNS. Trimming took 5 bases from V and 5 from J; bases not matched to a gene: 9. DNA of the CDR3: TGTGCCAGCAGTAGGCTAGCGGGGGGGCTTGTGGAGACCCAGTACTTC. This encodes CASSRLAGGLVETQYF.

The J gene is TRBJ1-2, the V gene TRBV19; D remains unclear. CDR1 LNHDA and CDR2 SQIVND come from the germline V gene (reference sequence). The V end was cut by 1 base, the J end by 7 bases, with 4 bases between. The CDR3 has 11 residues. The CDR3 reads CASSIGVGYTF. The CDR3 coding sequence is TGTGCCAGTAGTATAGGAGTTGGCTACACCTTC.

The sample holds one count of this clone. The sample has other DNA sequences that encode this CDR3 too. The chain joins TRBV19 to TRBJ1-5; TRBD1 agrees at 8 bases. Losses at the gene ends were 2 bases for V and 7 bases for J; bases not matched to a gene: 4. The CDR3 is 14 residues long. Germline V gives CDR1 LNHDA, CDR2 SQIVND (reference sequence). The CDR3 is CASSIQGAWQPQHF. The CDR3 nucleotides are TGTGCCAGTAGTATACAGGGGGCTTGGCAGCCCCAGCATTTT.

In the case of this clone: One junction end disagrees with the germline gene, perhaps due to a read error. The chain uses TRBV7-9 and TRBJ1-6; perhaps TRBD1 as D (6 bases). This CDR3 spans 15 amino acids. Germline V gene lookup returns CDR1 SEHNR and CDR2 FQNEAQ (reference sequence). The CDR3 region is CASSAQTGRNSPPHF. In DNA form, the CDR3 reads TGTGCCAGCAGCGCCCAGACAGGCCGGAATTCACCCCCCCACTTT.

This clone occurred a few times. V usage is TRBV10-1 and J usage is TRBJ1-3; TRBD1 matches 7 bases. Per germline, CDR1 WNHNN and CDR2 SYGVQD (reference sequence). The V segment lost 11 bases and the J segment 3 bases; nucleotides outside the gene matches: 10. This CDR3 has 14 residues. This CDR3 is CAGSDRDVGNTIYF. DNA for the CDR3: TGCGCCGGAAGCGACAGGGACGTTGGAAACACCATATATTTT.

This rearrangement joins TRBV7-3 to TRBJ2-1, with TRBD2 identical over 7 bases. CDR3 size: 18 residues. The ends lost 0 bases at V and 2 bases at J; junction bases unmatched: 10. Looked up from germline, CDR1 is SGHTA and CDR2 is FQGTGA. The CDR3 loop reads CASSLTSTGRPPYNEQFF. CDR3 coding DNA: TGTGCCAGCAGCTTAACCTCGACCGGGAGGCCGCCCTACAATGAGCAGTTCTTC.

The V call is TRBV2, the J call TRBJ2-7; no firm D call. V was clipped by 4 bases and J by 3 bases, with 7 bases between them. The germline gives CDR1 SNHLY, CDR2 FYNNEI. This CDR3 region has 12 residues. CDR3 protein: CASSGRSYEQYV. DNA for the CDR3: TGTGCCAGCAGTGGTCGCAGCTACGAGCAGTACGTC.

This chain connects TRBV28 to TRBJ2-7; 11 bases line up with TRBD1. The CDR3 loop spans 17 amino acids. The ends lost 1 base at V and 7 bases at J; junction bases unmatched: 12. The germline V gene encodes CDR1 MDHEN and CDR2 SYDVKM. The CDR3 DNA follows: TGTGCCAGCAGTTTATTAAGTGGACAGGGGGCTTCGGGGGAGCAGTACTTC. This sequence encodes CASSLLSGQGASGEQYF.

CDR3 sequence reads: CASSRAGALQETQYF. The CDR3 nucleotides are TGTGCCAGCTCGCGGGCAGGGGCTCTCCAAGAGACCCAGTACTTC. The V call is TRBV18, the J call TRBJ2-5; D is perhaps TRBD1 (6 bases). With 6 bases removed from V and 1 base from J, the gap between germline ends came to 15 bases. Looked up from germline, CDR1 is KGHSH and CDR2 is LQKENI. The CDR3 runs to 15 residues.

The chain combines TRBV11-2 with TRBJ2-3, with TRBD2 matching over 9 bases. Trimming cost V 5 bases and J 2 bases; bases outside gene matches: 5. Germline CDR1 reads SGHAT; CDR2 reads FQNNGV. The CDR3 covers 15 residues. CDR3 protein: CASSGLAGVTDTQYF. CDR3 sequence (DNA): TGTGCCAGCAGCGGATTAGCGGGGGTCACAGATACGCAGTATTTT.

This clone was detected once. The chain links TRBV12-3 or TRBV12-4 to TRBJ2-5, with D unclear. Trimming shortened V by 6 bases and J by 7 bases, and 9 bases separated the two germline ends. The length of the CDR3 is 11 residues. The chain's CDR3 is CASSPAGTQYF. In nucleotides, the CDR3 is TGTGCCAGCAGCCCTGCCGGGACCCAGTACTTC.

This chain connects TRBV28 to TRBJ2-5; TRBD2 might be the D (7 bases). This CDR3 spans 16 amino acids. CDR1 and CDR2 (germline): MDHEN, SYDVKM. V lost 6 bases and J lost 4, with 21 bases in between. CDR3 loop: CASSAQTGGLTETQYF. The DNA for the CDR3 is TGTGCCAGCAGCGCACAAACGGGGGGCCTCACAGAGACCCAGTACTTC.

The chain joins TRBV28 to TRBJ1-6; tentative D call: TRBD1 (6 bases). Germline V gene data show CDR1 as MDHEN and CDR2 as SYDVKM. The CDR3 has 15 residues. The ends were cut back, 7 bases at V and 4 bases at J, with 14 bases in the middle. The CDR3 sequence is CASKGEVPYNSPLHF. CDR3 DNA: TGTGCCAGCAAGGGGGAAGTCCCATATAATTCACCCCTCCACTTT. Combining the CDR3 with reference TRBV28 and TRBJ1-6 gives the whole variable domain DVKVTQSSRYLVKRTGEKVFLECVQDMDHENMFWYRQDPGLGLRLIYFSYDVKMKEKGDIPEGYSVSREKKERFSLILESASTNQTSMYLCASKGEVPYNSPLHFGNGTRLTVT.

The V call is TRBV5-5, the J call TRBJ2-3; TRBD2 aligns across 8 bases. This CDR3 has 16 residues. The germline gives CDR1 SGHKS, CDR2 YYEKEE (reference sequence). The junction had 8 bases not matched to a gene; V was cut back by 3 bases and J by 2 bases. The CDR3 here is CASSSQRGPLTDTQYF. CDR3 DNA sequence: TGTGCCAGCAGCTCCCAGCGGGGGCCGCTCACAGATACGCAGTATTTT.

V usage is TRBV9 and J usage is TRBJ1-2, with TRBD1 identical over 8 bases. CDR1 is SGDLS, CDR2 YYNGEE, per germline. CDR3 length equals 18 residues. V gave up 3 bases and J gave up 8 bases; unmatched junction bases: 21. DNA for the CDR3: TGTGCCAGCAGCGCCCTTCCTGGACAGGGCCTGCTGTTTAGGGGCTACACCTTC. Translating it yields CASSALPGQGLLFRGYTF.

The rearrangement uses TRBV7-2 and TRBJ2-5; D uncertain. Germline-derived CDR1 and CDR2 are SGHTA and FQGNSA. The CDR3 loop spans 14 amino acids. V lost 1 base, J lost 4 bases, and 10 bases lay in between. CDR3 in DNA: TGTGCCAGCAGCTTAGGGTTAGTTGGAGAGACCCAGTACTTC. This translates into CASSLGLVGETQYF.

The chain couples TRBV9 to TRBJ2-1, with 8 bases that match TRBD2. V dropped 1 base and J dropped 2; count of bases not matched to a gene: 8. There are 17 residues in the CDR3. Germline V CDR1 and CDR2: SGDLS, YYNGEE. In nucleotides, the CDR3 is TGTGCCAGCAGCGTAAGGTTCGGGGGGGATCCCTACAATGAGCAGTTCTTC. Translating gives CASSVRFGGDPYNEQFF. Based on the CDR3 plus reference TRBV9 and TRBJ2-1, the full variable domain is DSGVTQTPKHLITATGQRVTLRCSPRSGDLSVYWYQQSLDQGLQFLIQYYNGEERAKGNILERFSAQQFPDLHSELNLSSLELGDSALYFCASSVRFGGDPYNEQFFGPGTRLTVL.

The chain joins TRBV4-1 to TRBJ2-7; D is possibly TRBD2 (5 bases). The germline V gene encodes CDR1 MGHRA and CDR2 YSYEKL. V lost 1 base and J lost 3, with 10 bases in between. This CDR3 region has 14 residues. Here the CDR3 DNA reads TGCGCCAGCAGCCAAGGGGCGGGTTTCTACGAGCAGTACTTC. Protein sequence: CASSQGAGFYEQYF.

The chain links TRBV3-1 (or the pseudogene TRBV3-2) to TRBJ1-5; possibly TRBD1 for D (6 bases). The length of the CDR3 is 14 residues. Germline CDR1 is LGHDT and CDR2 is YNNKEL (reference sequence). V was trimmed by 5 bases and J by 0 bases, leaving 8 bases between them. The chain's CDR3 is CASSGGPSNQPQHF. The CDR3 nucleotides read TGTGCCAGCAGCGGGGGCCCTAGCAATCAGCCCCAGCATTTT.

There are a few counts of this clone. The chain has TRBV6-1 and TRBJ2-7, with 11 bases identical to TRBD2. The ends lost 4 bases at V and 5 bases at J; junction bases unmatched: 1. The length of the CDR3 is 13 residues. CDR1 is MNHNS, CDR2 SASEGT, per germline. The chain's CDR3 is CASSVAGGHEQYF. DNA for the CDR3: TGTGCCAGCAGTGTAGCGGGAGGGCACGAGCAGTACTTC.

This clone was seen once. The V and J genes are TRBV7-2 and TRBJ2-3; TRBD2 matches at 9 bases. V trimming: 5 bases; J trimming: 4 bases; junction bases outside the gene matches: 13. CDR1 SGHTA and CDR2 FQGNSA come from the germline V gene. The CDR3 spans 17 residues. CDR3 sequence: CASSRGLAGRGADTQYF. DNA for the CDR3: TGTGCCAGCAGCCGGGGACTAGCTGGGAGGGGTGCAGATACGCAGTATTTT.

This chain uses TRBV19 with TRBJ1-2, with D tentatively TRBD1 (5 bases). V lost 10 bases and J lost 1, with 10 bases in between. CDR1 and CDR2 from the germline V gene are LNHDA and SQIVND (reference sequence). This CDR3 has 12 amino acids. The CDR3 here is CAIQQVNYGYTF. The CDR3 bases are TGTGCCATCCAACAGGTTAACTATGGCTACACCTTC. The full variable domain, rest sourced from reference TRBV19 and TRBJ1-2, is DGGITQSPKYLFRKEGQNVTLSCEQNLNHDAMYWYRQDPGQGLRLIYYSQIVNDFQKGDIAEGYSVSREKKESFPLTVTSAQKNPTAFYLCAIQQVNYGYTFGSGTRLTVV.